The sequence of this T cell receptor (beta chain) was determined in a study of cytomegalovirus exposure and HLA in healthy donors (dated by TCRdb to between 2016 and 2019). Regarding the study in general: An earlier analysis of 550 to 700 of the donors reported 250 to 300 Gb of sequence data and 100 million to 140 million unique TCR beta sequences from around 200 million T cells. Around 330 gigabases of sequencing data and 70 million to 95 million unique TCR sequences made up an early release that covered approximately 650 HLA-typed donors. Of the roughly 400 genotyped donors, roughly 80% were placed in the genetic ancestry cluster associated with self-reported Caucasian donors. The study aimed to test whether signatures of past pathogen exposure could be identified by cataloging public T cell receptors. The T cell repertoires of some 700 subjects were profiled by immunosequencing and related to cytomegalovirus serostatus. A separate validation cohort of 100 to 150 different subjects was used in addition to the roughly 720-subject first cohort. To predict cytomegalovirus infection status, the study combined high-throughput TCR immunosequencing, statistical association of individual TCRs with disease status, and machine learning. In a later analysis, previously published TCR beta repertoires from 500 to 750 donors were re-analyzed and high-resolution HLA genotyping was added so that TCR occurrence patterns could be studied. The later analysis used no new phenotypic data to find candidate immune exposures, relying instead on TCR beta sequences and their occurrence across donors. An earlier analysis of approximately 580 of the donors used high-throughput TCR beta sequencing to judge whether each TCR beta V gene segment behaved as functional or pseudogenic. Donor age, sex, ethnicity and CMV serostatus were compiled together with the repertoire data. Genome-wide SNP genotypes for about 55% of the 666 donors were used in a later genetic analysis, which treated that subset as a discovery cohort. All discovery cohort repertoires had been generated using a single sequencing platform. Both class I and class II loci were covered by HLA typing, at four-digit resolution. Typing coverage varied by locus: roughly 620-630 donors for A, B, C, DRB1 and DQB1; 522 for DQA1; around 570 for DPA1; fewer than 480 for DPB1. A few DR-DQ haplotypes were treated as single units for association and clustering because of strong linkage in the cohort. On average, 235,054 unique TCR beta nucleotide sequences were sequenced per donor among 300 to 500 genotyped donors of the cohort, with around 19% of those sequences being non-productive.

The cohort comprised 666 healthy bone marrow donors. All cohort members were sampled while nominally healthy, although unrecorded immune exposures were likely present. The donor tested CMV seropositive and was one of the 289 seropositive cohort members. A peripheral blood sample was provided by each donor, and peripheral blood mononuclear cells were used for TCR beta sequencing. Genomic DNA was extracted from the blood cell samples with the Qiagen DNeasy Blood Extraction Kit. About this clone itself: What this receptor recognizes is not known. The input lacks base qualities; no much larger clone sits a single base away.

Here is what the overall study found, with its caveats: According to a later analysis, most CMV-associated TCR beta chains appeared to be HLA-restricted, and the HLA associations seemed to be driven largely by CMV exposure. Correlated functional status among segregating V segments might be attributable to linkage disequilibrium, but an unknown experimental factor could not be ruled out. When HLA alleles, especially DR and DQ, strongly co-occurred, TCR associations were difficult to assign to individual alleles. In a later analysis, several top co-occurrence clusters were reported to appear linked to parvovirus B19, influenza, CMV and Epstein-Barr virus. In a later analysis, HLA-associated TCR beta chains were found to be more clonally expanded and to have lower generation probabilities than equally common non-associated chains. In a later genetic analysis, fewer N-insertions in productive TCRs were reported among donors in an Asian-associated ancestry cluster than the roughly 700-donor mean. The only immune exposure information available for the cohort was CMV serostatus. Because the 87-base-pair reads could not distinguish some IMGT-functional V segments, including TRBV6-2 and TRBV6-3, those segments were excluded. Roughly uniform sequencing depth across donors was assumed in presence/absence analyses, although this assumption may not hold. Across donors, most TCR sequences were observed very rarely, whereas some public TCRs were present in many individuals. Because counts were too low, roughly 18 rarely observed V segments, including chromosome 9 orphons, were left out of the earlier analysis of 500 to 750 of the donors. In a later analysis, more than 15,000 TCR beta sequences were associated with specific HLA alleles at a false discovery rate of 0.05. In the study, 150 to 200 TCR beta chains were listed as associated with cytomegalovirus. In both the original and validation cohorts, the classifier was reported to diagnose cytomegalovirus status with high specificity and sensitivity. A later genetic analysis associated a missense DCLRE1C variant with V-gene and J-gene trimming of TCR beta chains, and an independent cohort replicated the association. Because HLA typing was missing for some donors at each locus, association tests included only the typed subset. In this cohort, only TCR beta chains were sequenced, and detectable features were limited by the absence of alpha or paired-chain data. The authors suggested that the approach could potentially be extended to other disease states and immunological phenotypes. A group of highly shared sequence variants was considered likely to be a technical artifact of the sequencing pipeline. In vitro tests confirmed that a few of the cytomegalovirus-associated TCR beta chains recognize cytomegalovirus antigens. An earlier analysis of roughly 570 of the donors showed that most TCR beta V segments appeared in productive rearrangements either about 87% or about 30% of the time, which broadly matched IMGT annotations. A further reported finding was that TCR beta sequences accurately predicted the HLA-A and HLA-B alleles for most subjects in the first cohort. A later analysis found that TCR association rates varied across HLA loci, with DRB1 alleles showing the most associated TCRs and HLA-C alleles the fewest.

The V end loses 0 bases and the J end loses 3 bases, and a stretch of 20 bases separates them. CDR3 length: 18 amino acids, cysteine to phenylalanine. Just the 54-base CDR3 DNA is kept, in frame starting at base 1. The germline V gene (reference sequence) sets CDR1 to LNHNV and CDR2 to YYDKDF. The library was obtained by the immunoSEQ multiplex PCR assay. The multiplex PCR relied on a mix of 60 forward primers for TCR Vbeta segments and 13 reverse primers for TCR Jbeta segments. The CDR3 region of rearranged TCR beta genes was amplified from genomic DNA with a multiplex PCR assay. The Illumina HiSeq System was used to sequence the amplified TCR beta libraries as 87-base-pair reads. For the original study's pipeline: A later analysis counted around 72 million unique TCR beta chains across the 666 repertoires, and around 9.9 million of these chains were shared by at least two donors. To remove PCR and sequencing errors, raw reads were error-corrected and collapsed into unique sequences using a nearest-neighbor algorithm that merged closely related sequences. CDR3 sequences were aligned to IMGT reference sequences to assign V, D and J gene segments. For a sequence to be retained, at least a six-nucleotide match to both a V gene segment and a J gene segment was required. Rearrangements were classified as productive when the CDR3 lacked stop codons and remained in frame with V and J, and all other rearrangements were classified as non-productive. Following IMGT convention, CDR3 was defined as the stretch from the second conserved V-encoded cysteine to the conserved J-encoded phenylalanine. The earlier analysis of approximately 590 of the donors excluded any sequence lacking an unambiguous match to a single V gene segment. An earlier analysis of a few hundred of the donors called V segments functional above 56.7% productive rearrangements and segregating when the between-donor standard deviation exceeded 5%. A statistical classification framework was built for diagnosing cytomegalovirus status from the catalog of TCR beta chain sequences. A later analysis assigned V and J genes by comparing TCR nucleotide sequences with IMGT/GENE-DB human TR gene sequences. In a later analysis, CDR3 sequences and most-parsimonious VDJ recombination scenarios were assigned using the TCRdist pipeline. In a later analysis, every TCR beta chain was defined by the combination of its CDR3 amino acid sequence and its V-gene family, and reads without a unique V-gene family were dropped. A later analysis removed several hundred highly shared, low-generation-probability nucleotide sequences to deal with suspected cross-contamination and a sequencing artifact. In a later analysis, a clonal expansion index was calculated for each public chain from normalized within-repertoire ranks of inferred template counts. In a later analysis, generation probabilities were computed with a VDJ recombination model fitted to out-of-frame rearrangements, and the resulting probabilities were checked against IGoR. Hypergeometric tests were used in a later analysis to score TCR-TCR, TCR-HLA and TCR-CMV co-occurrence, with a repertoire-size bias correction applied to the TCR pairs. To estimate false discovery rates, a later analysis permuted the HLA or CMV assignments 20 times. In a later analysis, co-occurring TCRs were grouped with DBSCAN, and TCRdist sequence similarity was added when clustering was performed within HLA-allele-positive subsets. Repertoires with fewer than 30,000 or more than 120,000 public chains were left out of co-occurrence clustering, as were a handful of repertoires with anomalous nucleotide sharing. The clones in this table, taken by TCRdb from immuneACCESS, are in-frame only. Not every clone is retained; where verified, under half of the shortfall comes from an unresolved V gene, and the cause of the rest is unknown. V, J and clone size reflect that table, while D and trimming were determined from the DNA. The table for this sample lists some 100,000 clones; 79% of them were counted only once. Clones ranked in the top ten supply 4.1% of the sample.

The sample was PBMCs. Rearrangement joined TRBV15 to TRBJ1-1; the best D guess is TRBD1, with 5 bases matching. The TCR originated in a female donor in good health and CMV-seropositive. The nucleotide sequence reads TGTGCCACCAGCAGAGATTTGGGTCTGGCAGGGAAGGACACTGAAGCTTTCTTT. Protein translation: CATSRDLGLAGKDTEAFF.